What follows describes a single T cell receptor beta chain. Antigen specificity is unknown. The data are from a study of CXCR3-negative and CXCR3-positive naive CD8 T cells. Study results and caveats: Naive cells positive for CXCR3 carried more hydrophobic TRB CDR3s than CXCR3-negative ones.

Through 5' RACE with UMI labels, the TRB cDNA libraries were prepared. TCRdb reworked the 5' RACE reads into one entry per CDR3 protein, no DNA. Recorded for this sample: over 100,000 distinct CDR3 sequences. The sequenced sample consisted of naive CXCR3+ CD8+ T cells from blood. Regarding subset: CD45RO-CCR7+CD27+CD95- naive CD8+ T cells expressing CXCR3 (TNR3+). The source of this sequence is a human donor in good health. Some clones in this sample may be carry-over from other donors' samples.

CDR3 sequence: CSATLPRVYEQYF. V and J are TRBV20-1 and TRBJ2-7; absent DNA, TCRdb's TRBD2 call cannot be checked. Germline V gene lookup returns CDR1 DFQATT and CDR2 SNEGSKA (reference sequence). There are 13 residues in the CDR3.